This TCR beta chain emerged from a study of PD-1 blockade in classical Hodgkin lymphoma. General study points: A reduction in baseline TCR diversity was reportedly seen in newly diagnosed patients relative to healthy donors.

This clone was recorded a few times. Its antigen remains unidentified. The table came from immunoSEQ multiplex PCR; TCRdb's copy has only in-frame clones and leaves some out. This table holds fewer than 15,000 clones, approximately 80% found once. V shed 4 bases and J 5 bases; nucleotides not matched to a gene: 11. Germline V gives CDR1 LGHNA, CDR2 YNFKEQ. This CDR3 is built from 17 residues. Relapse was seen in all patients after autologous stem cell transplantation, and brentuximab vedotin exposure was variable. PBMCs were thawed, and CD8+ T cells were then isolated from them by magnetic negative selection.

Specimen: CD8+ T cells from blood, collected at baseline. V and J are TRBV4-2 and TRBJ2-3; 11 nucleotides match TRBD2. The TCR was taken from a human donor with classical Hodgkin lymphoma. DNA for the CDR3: TGTGCCAGCAGCCGAGAGATAGCGGGGGGGCCCGAAGATACGCAGTATTTT. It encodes CASSREIAGGPEDTQYF.